This T cell receptor (beta chain) was obtained from a study of radiotherapy plus CTLA-4 blockade in lung cancer (dated by TCRdb to the late 2010s). About the investigation overall: Among the enrolled patients, under 20% had an objective response, and approximately 33% reached disease control.

Library method: the immunoSEQ multiplex PCR assay. TCRdb mirrors the immuneACCESS table, restricted to in-frame sequences. Some clones are absent from its copies; in checked studies, under half trace to an unresolved V gene, and the reason for the others is unknown. This sample has 95,000 to 150,000 clones in its table, and approximately 90% of those were observed once. The ten largest make up roughly 7% of the sample. At the junction V is shortened by 6 bases and J by 5 bases, with 8 bases in between. The CDR3 runs 11 amino acids, cysteine and phenylalanine included. The entry retains the CDR3 DNA only, 33 bases that are in frame from base 1. Reading the germline V gene (reference sequence) gives CDR1 LNHDA and CDR2 SQIVND. The study evaluated CTLA-4 blockade (ipilimumab) given together with focal radiation therapy in patients who had chemo-refractory metastatic non-small-cell lung cancer. The sample holds a few counts of this clone. This clone's antigen is unknown. No much larger clonotype is one base removed from it; base qualities were not supplied.

Points the paper makes about the study in general: After treatment with radiotherapy and ipilimumab, TCR clones that came from tumors expanded in the peripheral blood. The strongest predictors of response were reported to be early dynamic shifts in blood T cell clones along with a rise in serum interferon-beta following radiation.

The specimen comprised peripheral blood, sampled from a patient treated with radiotherapy plus ipilimumab. The TCR comes from a human donor with non-small cell lung cancer that progressed on radiotherapy plus ipilimumab. Rearrangement joined TRBV19 to TRBJ2-7; TRBD2 is a possible D gene, resting on 6 matching bases. The CDR3 loop reads CASREGNEQYF. The DNA sequence is TGTGCCAGTAGGGAGGGAAACGAGCAGTACTTC.